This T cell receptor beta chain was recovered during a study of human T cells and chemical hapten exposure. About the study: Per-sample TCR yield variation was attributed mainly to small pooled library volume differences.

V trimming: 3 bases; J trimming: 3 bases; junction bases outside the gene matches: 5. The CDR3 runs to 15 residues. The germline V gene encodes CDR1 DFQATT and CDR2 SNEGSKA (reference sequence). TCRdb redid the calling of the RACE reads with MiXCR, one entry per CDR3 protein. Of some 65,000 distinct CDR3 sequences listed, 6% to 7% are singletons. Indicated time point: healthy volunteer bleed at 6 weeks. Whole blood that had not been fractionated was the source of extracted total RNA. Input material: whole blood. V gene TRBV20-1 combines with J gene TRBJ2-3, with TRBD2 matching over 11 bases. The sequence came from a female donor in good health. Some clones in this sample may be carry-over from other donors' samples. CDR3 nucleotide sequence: TGCAGTGCTAGGGCACTAGCGGGAGCAACAGATACGCAGTATTTT. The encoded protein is CSARALAGATDTQYF.